What follows describes a single TCR beta chain. Its matching antigen is unknown. The data originate from a study of T cell repertoires in cytomegalovirus infection. On the study more broadly: Matching HLA type and CMV infection were both indicated by public TCR beta signatures. General study points: HLA-C-restricted, CMV-specific TCR beta clonotypes were dominant ex vivo.

MiXCR, applied by TCRdb to the reads, yields one record per CDR3 protein. This repertoire shows 250,000 to 350,000 distinct CDR3 sequences, about 25% found once; its top ten account for about 14%. Germline assignment: CDR1 DFQATT and CDR2 SNEGSKA (reference sequence). The CDR3 has 11 amino acids. V shed 3 bases and J shed 4 bases, with 6 bases lying between them. The chain employs TRBV20-1 and TRBJ1-2; D is ambiguous. The sample was PBMCs. The clonotype comes from a human donor in good health (CMV status not recorded). Some clones in this sample may be carry-over from other donors' samples. The CDR3 loop is CSARAGYGYTF. In DNA form, the CDR3 reads TGCAGTGCTAGGGCCGGCTATGGCTACACCTTC.